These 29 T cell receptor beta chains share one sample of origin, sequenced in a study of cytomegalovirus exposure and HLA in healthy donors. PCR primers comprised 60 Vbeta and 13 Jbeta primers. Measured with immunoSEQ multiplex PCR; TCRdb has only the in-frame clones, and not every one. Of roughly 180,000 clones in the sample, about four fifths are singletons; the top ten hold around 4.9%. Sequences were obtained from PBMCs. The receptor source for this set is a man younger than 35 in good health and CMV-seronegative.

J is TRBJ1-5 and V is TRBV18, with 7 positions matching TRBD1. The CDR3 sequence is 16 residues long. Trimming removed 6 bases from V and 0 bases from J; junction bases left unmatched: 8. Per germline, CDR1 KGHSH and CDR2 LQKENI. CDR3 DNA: TGTGCCAGCTCGACGCCACAGGGGAATAGCAATCAGCCCCAGCATTTT. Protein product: CASSTPQGNSNQPQHF.

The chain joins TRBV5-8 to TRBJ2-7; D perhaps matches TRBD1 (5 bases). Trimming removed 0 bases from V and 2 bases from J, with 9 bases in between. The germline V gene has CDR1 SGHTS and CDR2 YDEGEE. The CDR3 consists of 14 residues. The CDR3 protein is CASSLDRSTYEQYF. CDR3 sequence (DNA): TGTGCCAGCAGCTTGGACAGGTCAACCTACGAGCAGTACTTC.

CDR3 sequence reads: CASSEGTGGGKPQHF. The CDR3 DNA reads as TGTGCCAGCAGTGAAGGGACAGGGGGCGGAAAGCCCCAGCATTTT. The chain joins TRBV28 to TRBJ1-5; 12 nucleotides align to TRBD1. There are 15 residues in the CDR3. Unmatched junction bases numbered 7, after V lost 5 bases and J lost 8 bases. CDR1 MDHEN and CDR2 SYDVKM come from the germline V gene.

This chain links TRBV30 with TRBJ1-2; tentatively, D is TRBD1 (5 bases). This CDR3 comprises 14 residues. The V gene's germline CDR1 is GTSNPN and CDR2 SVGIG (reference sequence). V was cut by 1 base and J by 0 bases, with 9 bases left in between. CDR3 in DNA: TGTGCCTGGAGTGGGGGGGGAGCTAACTATGGCTACACCTTC. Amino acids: CAWSGGGANYGYTF.

CDR3: CASSMTGGLADTQYF. CDR3 sequence (DNA): TGCGCCAGCAGCATGACAGGGGGCCTCGCAGATACGCAGTATTTT. The chain joins TRBV5-1 to TRBJ2-3; 10 positions agree with TRBD1. CDR3 length equals 15 residues. Germline CDR1 SGHRS, CDR2 YFSETQ. J was trimmed by 4 bases and V by 4 bases; bases with no gene match: 6.

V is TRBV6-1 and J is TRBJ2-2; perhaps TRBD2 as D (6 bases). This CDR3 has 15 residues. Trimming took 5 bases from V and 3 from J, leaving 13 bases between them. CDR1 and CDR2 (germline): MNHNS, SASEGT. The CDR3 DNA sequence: TGTGCCAGCAGTATTAGGGAGGCTCACACCGGGGAGCTGTTTTTT. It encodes CASSIREAHTGELFF.

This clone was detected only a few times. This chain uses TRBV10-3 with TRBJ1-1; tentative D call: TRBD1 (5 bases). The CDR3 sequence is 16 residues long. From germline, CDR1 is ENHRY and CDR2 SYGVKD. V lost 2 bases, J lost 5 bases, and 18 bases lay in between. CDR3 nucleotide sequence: TGTGCCATCAGTGAGGGGGCAGCCGCCTTGTCGACTGAAGCTTTCTTT. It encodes CAISEGAAALSTEAFF.

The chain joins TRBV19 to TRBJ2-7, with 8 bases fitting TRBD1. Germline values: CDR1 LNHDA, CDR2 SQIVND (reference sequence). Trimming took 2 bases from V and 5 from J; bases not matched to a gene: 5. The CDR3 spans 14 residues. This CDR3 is CASSIWTGSNEQYF. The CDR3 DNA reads TGTGCCAGTAGTATATGGACAGGGAGCAACGAGCAGTACTTC.

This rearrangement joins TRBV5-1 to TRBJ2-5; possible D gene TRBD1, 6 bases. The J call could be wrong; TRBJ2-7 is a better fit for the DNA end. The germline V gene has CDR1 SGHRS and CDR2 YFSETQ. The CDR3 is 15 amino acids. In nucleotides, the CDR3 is TGCGCCAGCAGCTCACAGGGAGCGGTTTTCTACGAGCAGTACTTC. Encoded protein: CASSSQGAVFYEQYF.

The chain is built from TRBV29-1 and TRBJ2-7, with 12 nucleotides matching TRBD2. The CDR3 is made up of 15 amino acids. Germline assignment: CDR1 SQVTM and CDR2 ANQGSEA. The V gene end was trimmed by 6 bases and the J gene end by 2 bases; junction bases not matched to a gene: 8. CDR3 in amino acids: CSVEPGLAGTYEQYF. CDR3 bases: TGCAGCGTGGAACCGGGACTAGCGGGCACCTACGAGCAGTACTTC.

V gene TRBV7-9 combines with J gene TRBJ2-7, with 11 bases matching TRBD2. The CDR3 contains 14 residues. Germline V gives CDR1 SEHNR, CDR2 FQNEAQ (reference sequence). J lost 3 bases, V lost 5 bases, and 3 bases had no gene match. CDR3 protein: CASSVSGGDYEQYF. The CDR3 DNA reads TGTGCCAGCAGCGTTAGCGGGGGGGACTACGAGCAGTACTTC.

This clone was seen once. CDR3 loop: CASYDFKPQHF. The CDR3, as DNA: TGTGCCAGCTACGATTTCAAGCCCCAGCATTTT. V is TRBV19 and J is TRBJ1-5; D not certain. This CDR3 spans 11 amino acids. CDR1 and CDR2 from the germline V gene are LNHDA and SQIVND (reference sequence). Trimming removed 9 bases from V and 8 bases from J, with 11 bases in between.

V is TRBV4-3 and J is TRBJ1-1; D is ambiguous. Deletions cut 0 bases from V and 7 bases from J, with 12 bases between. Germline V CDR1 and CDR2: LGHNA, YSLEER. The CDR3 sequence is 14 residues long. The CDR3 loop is CASSQEELGFEAFF. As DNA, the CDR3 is TGCGCCAGCAGCCAAGAGGAGTTAGGATTTGAAGCTTTCTTT.

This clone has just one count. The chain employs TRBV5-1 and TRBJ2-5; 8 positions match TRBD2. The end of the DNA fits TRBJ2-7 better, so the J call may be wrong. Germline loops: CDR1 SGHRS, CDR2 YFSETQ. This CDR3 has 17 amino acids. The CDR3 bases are TGCGCCAGCAGCTTGTGGTCGAGCGGGAGTAGGAAGGGCGAGCAGTACTTC. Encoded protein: CASSLWSSGSRKGEQYF.

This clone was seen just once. The CDR3 here is CAWIRSPGQGHYGYTF. CDR3 nucleotides: TGTGCCTGGATCCGAAGTCCGGGACAGGGCCACTATGGCTACACCTTC. The V gene is TRBV30, the J gene TRBJ1-2; 9 nucleotides line up with TRBD1. The CDR3 loop spans 16 amino acids. Germline V gives CDR1 GTSNPN, CDR2 SVGIG (reference sequence). J gave up 3 bases and V 4 bases, and 12 bases lay outside the gene matches.

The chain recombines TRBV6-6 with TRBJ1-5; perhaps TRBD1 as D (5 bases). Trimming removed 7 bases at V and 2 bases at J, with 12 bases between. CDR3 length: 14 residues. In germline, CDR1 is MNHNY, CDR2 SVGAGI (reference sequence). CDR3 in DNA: TGTGCCAGCAACACGGCGGGGGGCAATCAGCCCCAGCATTTT. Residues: CASNTAGGNQPQHF.

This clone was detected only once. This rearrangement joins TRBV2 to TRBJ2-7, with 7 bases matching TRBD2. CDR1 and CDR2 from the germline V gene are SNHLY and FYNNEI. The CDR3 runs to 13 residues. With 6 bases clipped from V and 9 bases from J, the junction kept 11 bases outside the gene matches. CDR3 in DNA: TGTGCCAGCAGGGACCCCCGGGGGGTGACGCAGTACTTC. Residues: CASRDPRGVTQYF.

CDR3 sequence reads: CASSIELGRADTQYF. DNA for the CDR3: TGTGCCAGTAGTATAGAACTCGGGAGGGCAGATACGCAGTATTTT. The chain is built from TRBV19 and TRBJ2-3; 8 bases line up with TRBD2. The CDR3 loop spans 15 amino acids. From germline, CDR1 is LNHDA and CDR2 SQIVND (reference sequence). With 0 bases clipped from V and 4 bases from J, the junction kept 3 bases outside the gene matches.

The CDR3 protein is CAWNRTGTAASYEQYF. The CDR3, as DNA: TGTGCCTGGAATCGGACGGGAACAGCCGCTTCCTACGAGCAGTACTTC. This chain connects TRBV30 to TRBJ2-7; possible D gene TRBD2, 5 bases. Trimming left V 4 bases short and J 1 base short, with 20 bases between. The CDR3 sequence is 16 residues long. In germline, CDR1 is GTSNPN, CDR2 SVGIG (reference sequence).

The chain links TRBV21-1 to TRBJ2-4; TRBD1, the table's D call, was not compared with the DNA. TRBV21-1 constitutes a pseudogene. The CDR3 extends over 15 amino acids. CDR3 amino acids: CASSKVEQGKNIQYF. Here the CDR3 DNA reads TGTGCCAGCAGCAAAGTTGAACAGGGGAAAAACATTCAGTACTTC.

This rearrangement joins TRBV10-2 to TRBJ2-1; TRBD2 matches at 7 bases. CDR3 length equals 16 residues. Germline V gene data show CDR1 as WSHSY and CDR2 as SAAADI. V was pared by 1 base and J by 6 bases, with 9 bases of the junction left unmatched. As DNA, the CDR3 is TGCGCCAGCAGTGAGTTTGCGCTACTAGCGTCCAATGAGCAGTTCTTC. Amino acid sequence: CASSEFALLASNEQFF.

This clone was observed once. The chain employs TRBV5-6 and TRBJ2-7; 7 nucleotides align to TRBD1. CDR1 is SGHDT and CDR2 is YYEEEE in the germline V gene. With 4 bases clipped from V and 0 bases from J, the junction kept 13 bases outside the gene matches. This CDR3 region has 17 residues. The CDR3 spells CASSLGLAGTVSYEQYF. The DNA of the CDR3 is TGTGCCAGCAGCCTGGGGCTCGCCGGGACAGTCTCCTACGAGCAGTACTTC.

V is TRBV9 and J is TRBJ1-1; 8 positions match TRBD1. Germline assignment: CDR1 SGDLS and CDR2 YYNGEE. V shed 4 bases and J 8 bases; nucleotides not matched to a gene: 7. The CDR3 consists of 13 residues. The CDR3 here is CASSSGTGREAFF. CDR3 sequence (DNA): TGTGCCAGCAGCTCCGGGACAGGACGAGAAGCTTTCTTT.

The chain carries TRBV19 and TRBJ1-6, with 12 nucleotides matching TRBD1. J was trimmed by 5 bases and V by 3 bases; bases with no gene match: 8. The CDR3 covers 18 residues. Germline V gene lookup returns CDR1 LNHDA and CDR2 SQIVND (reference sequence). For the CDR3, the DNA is TGTGCCAGTAGTATTAACCTGGGACAGGGGGCGGATAATTCACCCCTCCACTTT. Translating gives CASSINLGQGADNSPLHF.

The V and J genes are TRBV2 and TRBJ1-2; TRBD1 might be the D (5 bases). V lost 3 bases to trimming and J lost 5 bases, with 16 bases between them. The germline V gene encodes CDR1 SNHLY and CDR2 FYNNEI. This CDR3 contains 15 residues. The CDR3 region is CASSEPVRTHYGYTF. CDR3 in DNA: TGTGCCAGCAGTGAGCCCGTTAGGACACATTATGGCTACACCTTC.

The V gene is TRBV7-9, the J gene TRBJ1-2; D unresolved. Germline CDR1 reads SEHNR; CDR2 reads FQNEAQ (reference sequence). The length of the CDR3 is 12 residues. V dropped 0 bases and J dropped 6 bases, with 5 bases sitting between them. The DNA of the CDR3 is TGTGCCAGCAGCTTAGCCCTTCATGGCTACACCTTC. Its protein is CASSLALHGYTF.

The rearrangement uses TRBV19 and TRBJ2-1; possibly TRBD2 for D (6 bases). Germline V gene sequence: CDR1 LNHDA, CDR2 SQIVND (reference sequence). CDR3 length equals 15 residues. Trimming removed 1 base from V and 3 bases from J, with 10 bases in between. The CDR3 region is CASSIGGEVYNEQFF. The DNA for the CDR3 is TGTGCCAGTAGTATAGGGGGGGAAGTCTACAATGAGCAGTTCTTC.

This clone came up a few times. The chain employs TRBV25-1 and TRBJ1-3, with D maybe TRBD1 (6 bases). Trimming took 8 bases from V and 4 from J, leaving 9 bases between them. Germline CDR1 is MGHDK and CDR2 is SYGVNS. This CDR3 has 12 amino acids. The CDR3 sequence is CASYDRGNTIYF. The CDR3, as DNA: TGTGCCAGCTATGACAGGGGAAACACCATATATTTT. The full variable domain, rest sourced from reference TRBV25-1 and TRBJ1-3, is EADIYQTPRYLVIGTGKKITLECSQTMGHDKMYWYQQDPGMELHLIHYSYGVNSTEKGDLSSESTVSRIRTEHFPLTLESARPSHTSQYLCASYDRGNTIYFGEGSWLTVV.

The CDR3 is CASSTQGAEAFF. The CDR3 DNA follows: TGTGCCAGCAGCACACAGGGGGCTGAAGCTTTCTTT. The chain has TRBV11-2 and TRBJ1-1; 8 bases are shared with TRBD1. V was pared by 5 bases and J by 6 bases, with 2 bases of the junction left unmatched. Germline CDR1 reads SGHAT; CDR2 reads FQNNGV. The CDR3 has 12 residues.